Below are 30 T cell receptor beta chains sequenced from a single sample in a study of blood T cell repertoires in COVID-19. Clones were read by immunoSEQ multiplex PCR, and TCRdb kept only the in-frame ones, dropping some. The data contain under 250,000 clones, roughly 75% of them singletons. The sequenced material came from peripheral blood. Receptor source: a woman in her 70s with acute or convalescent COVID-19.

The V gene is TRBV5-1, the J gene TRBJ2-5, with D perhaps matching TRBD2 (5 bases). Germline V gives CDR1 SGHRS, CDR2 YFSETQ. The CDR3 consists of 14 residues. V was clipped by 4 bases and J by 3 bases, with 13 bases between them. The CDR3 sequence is CASSVTGNEETQYF. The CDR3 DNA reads TGCGCCAGCAGCGTAACGGGGAACGAAGAGACCCAGTACTTC. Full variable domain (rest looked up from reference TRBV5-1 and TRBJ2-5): KAGVTQTPRYLIKTRGQQVTLSCSPISGHRSVSWYQQTPGQGLQFLFEYFSETQRNKGNFPGRFSGRQFSNSRSEMNVSTLELGDSALYLCASSVTGNEETQYFGPGTRLLVL.

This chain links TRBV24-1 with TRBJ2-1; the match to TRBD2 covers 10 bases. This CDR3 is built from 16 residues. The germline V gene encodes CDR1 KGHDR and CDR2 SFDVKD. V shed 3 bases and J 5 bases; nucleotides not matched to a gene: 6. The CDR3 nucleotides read TGTGCCACCAGTGATCGAACTAGCGGGAAGAACAATGAGCAGTTCTTC. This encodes CATSDRTSGKNNEQFF.

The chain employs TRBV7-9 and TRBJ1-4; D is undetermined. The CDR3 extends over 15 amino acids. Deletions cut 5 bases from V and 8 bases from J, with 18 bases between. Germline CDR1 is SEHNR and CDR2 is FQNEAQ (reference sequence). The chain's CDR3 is CASSPPPREREKLFF. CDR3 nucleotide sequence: TGTGCCAGCAGCCCCCCCCCTAGGGAGCGGGAAAAACTGTTTTTT.

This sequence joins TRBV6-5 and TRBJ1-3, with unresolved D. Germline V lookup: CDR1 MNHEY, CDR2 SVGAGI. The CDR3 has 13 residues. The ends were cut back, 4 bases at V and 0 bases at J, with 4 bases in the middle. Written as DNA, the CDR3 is TGTGCCAGCAGTTCGGTCTCTGGAAACACCATATATTTT. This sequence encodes CASSSVSGNTIYF.

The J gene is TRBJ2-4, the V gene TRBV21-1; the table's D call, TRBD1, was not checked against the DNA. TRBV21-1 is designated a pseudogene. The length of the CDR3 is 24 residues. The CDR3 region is CASSIPTGTGLDSASLLAKNIQYF. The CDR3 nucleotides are TGTGCCAGCAGCATACCAACCGGGACGGGGCTGGACAGCGCCTCCTTACTAGCCAAAAACATTCAGTACTTC.

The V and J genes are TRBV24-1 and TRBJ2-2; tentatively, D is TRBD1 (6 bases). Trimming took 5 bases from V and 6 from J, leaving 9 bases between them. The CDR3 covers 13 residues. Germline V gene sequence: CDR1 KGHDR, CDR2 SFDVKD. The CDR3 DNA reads TGTGCCACCAGTGTCGCAGGGGCCGGGGAGCTGTTTTTT. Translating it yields CATSVAGAGELFF.

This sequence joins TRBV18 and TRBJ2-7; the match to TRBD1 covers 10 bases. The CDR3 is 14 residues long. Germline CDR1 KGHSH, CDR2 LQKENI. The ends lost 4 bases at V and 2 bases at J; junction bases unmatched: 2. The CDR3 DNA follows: TGTGCCAGCTCACGGACAGGGGGGCCCTACGAGCAGTACTTC. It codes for CASSRTGGPYEQYF. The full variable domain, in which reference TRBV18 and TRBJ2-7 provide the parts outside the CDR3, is NAGVMQNPRHLVRRRGQEARLRCSPMKGHSHVYWYRQLPEEGLKFMVYLQKENIIDESGMPKERFSAEFPKEGPSILRIQQVVRGDSAAYFCASSRTGGPYEQYFGPGTRLTVT.

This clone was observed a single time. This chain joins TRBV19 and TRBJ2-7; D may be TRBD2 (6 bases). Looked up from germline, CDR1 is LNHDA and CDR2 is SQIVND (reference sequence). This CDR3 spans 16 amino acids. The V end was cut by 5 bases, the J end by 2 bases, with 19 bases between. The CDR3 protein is CASSPAAGTPAYEQYF. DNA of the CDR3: TGTGCCAGTAGTCCTGCGGCGGGGACGCCAGCCTACGAGCAGTACTTC.

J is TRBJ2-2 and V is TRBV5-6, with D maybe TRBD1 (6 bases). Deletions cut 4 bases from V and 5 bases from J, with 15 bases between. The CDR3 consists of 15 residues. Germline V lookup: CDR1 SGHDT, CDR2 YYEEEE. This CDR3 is CASSRIRGLTGELFF. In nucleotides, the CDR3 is TGTGCCAGCAGCCGCATCAGGGGTCTTACCGGGGAGCTGTTTTTT.

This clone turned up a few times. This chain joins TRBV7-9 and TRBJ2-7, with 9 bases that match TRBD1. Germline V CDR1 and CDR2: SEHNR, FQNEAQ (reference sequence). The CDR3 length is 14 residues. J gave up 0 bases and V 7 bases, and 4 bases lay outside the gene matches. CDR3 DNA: TGTGCCAGCAACCAGGGACAGGGCTCCTACGAGCAGTACTTC. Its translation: CASNQGQGSYEQYF.

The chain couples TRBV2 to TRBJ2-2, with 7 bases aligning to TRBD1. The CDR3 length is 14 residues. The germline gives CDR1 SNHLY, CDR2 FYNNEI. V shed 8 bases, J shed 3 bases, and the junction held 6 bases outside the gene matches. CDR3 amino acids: CASLSQGDTGELFF. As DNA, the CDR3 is TGTGCCAGCTTAAGTCAGGGGGACACCGGGGAGCTGTTTTTT.

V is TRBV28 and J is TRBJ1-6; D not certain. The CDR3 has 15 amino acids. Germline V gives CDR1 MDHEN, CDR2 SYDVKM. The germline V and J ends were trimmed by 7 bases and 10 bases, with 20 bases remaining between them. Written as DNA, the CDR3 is TGTGCCAGCACCCTTCGCGGGGATTACCGCTCACCCCTCCACTTT. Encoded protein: CASTLRGDYRSPLHF.

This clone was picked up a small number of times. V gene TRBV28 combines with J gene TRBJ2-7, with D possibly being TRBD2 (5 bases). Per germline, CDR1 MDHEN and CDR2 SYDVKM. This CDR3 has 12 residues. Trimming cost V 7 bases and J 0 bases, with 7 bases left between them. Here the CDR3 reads CASNEGSYEQYF. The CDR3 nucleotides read TGTGCCAGCAATGAGGGCTCCTACGAGCAGTACTTC.

The CDR3 sequence: CATASRGANADTQYF. CDR3 sequence (DNA): TGTGCCACAGCAAGCCGGGGGGCTAACGCAGATACGCAGTATTTT. The V gene is TRBV24-1, the J gene TRBJ2-3; maybe TRBD2 (7 bases). The germline V and J ends were trimmed by 10 bases and 4 bases, with 20 bases remaining between them. This CDR3 has 15 amino acids. Looked up from germline, CDR1 is KGHDR and CDR2 is SFDVKD.

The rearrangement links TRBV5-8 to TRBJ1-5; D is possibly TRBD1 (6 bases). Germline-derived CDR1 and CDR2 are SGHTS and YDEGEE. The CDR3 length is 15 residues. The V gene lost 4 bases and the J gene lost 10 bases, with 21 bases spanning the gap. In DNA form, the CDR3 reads TGTGCCAGCAGCAAGGGGGACACCCGAGTCCTCCCCCAGCATTTT. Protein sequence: CASSKGDTRVLPQHF.

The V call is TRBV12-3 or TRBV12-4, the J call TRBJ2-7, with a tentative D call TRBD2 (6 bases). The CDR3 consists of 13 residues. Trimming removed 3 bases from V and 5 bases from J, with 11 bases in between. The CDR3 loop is CASSFRGGDEQYF. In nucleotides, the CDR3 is TGTGCCAGCAGTTTCCGGGGCGGGGACGAGCAGTACTTC.

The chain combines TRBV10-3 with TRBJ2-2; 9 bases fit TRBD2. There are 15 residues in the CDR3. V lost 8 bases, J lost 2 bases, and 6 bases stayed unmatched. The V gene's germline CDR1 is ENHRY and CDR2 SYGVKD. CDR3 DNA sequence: TGTGCCATCTCGCGGACTAGCGACAACACCGGGGAGCTGTTTTTT. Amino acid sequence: CAISRTSDNTGELFF.

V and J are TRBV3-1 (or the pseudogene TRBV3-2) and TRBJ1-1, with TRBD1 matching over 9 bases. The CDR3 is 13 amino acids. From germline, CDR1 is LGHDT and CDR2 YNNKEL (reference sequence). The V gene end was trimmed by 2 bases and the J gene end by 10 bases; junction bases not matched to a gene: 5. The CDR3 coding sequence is TGTGCCAGCAGCCAACCGGACAGGGGTTCAGCTTTCTTT. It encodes CASSQPDRGSAFF.

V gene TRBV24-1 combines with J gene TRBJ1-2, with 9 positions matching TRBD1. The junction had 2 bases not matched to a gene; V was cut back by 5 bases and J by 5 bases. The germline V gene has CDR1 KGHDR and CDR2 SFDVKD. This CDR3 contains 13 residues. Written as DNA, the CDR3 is TGTGCCACCAGTGCGGGACAGGGTTATGGCTACACCTTC. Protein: CATSAGQGYGYTF.

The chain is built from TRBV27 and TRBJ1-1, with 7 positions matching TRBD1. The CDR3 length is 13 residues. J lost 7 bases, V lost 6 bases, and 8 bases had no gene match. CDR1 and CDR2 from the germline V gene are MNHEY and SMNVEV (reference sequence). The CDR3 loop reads CASSLDRDGEAFF. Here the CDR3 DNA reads TGTGCCAGCAGCCTCGACAGGGATGGTGAAGCTTTCTTT.

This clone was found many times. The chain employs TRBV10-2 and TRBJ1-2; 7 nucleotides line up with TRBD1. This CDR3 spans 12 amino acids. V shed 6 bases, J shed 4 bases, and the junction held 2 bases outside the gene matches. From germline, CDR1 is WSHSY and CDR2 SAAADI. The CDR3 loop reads CASRQGIYGYTF. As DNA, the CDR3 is TGCGCCAGCAGACAGGGGATCTATGGCTACACCTTC.

CDR3 sequence reads: CASSPPLVGRANYNEQFF. In nucleotides, the CDR3 is TGTGCCAGCTCACCACCGCTCGTCGGGAGGGCCAACTACAATGAGCAGTTCTTC. The J gene is TRBJ2-1, the V gene TRBV18; 8 positions match TRBD2. CDR3 length equals 18 residues. Germline CDR1 KGHSH, CDR2 LQKENI. J was trimmed by 3 bases and V by 0 bases; bases with no gene match: 10.

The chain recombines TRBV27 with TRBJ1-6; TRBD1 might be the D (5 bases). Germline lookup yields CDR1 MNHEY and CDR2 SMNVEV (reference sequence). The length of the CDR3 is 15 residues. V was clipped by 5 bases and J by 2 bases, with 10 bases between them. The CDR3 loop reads CASSTREAYNSPLHF. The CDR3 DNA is TGTGCCAGCAGTACCAGGGAGGCCTATAATTCACCCCTCCACTTT.

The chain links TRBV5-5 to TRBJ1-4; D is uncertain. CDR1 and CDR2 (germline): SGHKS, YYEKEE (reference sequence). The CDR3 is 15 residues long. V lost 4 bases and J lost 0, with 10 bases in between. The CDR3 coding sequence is TGTGCCAGCAGCCTCGGGGTAGCAACTAATGAAAAACTGTTTTTT. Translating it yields CASSLGVATNEKLFF.

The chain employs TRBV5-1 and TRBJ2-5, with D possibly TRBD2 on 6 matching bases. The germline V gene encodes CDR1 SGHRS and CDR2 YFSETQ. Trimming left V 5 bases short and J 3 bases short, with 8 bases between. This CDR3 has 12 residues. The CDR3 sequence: CASRLAEETQYF. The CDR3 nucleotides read TGCGCCAGCAGACTAGCTGAAGAGACCCAGTACTTC.

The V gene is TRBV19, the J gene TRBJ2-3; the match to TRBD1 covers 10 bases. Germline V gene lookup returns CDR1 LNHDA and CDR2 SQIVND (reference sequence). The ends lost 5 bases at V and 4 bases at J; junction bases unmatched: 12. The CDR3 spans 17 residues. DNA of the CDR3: TGTGCCAGTAGTCTGGTCGACAGGGGGCTTGGGGCAGATACGCAGTATTTT. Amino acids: CASSLVDRGLGADTQYF.

CDR3 amino acids: CASSQENRRGMYEKLFF. CDR3 nucleotide sequence: TGCGCCAGCAGCCAAGAGAACCGCAGGGGGATGTATGAAAAACTGTTTTTT. The J gene is TRBJ1-4, the V gene TRBV4-1; 7 nucleotides match TRBD1. Germline V gene lookup returns CDR1 MGHRA and CDR2 YSYEKL. The CDR3 length is 17 residues. Trimming cost V 0 bases and J 6 bases; bases outside gene matches: 10.

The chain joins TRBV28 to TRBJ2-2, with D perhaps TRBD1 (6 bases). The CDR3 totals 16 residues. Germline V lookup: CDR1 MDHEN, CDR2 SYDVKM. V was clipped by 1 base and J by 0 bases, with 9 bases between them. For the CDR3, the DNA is TGTGCCAGCAGTTTATTGGCAGGGGCGAACACCGGGGAGCTGTTTTTT. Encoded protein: CASSLLAGANTGELFF.

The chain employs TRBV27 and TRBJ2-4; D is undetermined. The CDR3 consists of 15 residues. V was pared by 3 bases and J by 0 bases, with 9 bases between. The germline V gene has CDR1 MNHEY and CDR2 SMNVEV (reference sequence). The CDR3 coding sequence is TGTGCCAGCAGTTTTACAGCCCCAGCCAAAAACATTCAGTACTTC. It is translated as CASSFTAPAKNIQYF.

In DNA, the CDR3 is TGCGCCAGCAGCCCGGCGGGTAGTAACACTGAAGCTTTCTTT. This sequence encodes CASSPAGSNTEAFF. The chain employs TRBV5-1 and TRBJ1-1; D gene ambiguous. Germline V gives CDR1 SGHRS, CDR2 YFSETQ. The CDR3 runs 14 residues. The V gene lost 4 bases and the J gene lost 2 bases, with 12 bases spanning the gap.